This entry is about one T cell receptor beta chain. The source of the sample is a study of regulatory T cells in long-lasting Graves disease. The V end was cut by 3 bases, the J end by 5 bases, with 25 bases between. This CDR3 contains 18 residues. iRepertoire HTBI primers and Arm-PCR of CDR3 regions built TCR beta libraries. In the original analysis: Among the samples, some 68 TRBV and around 15 TRBJ segments were identified. TCRdb recomputed calls from the multiplex PCR reads with MiXCR, one row per CDR3 protein. V and J calls and clone size were set by TCRdb, not the authors. The sample lists about 400,000 distinct CDR3 sequences; less than 25% were seen once. Time point defined: persistent/refractory GD, antithyroid drugs over 5 years with positive TRAb. Construction of the TCR library relied on RNA isolated from PBMCs.

The TCR comes from a female donor with Graves disease. This chain uses TRBV12-3 or TRBV12-4 with TRBJ2-5; D is perhaps TRBD2 (6 bases). The source was peripheral blood mononuclear cells (PBMCs), collected when the disease was refractory, from a patient treated with antithyroid drugs. CDR3 sequence reads: CASSLGLKSYLGGETQYF. DNA of the CDR3: TGTGCCAGCAGTTTGGGCTTAAAATCTTACTTAGGAGGGGAGACCCAGTACTTC.